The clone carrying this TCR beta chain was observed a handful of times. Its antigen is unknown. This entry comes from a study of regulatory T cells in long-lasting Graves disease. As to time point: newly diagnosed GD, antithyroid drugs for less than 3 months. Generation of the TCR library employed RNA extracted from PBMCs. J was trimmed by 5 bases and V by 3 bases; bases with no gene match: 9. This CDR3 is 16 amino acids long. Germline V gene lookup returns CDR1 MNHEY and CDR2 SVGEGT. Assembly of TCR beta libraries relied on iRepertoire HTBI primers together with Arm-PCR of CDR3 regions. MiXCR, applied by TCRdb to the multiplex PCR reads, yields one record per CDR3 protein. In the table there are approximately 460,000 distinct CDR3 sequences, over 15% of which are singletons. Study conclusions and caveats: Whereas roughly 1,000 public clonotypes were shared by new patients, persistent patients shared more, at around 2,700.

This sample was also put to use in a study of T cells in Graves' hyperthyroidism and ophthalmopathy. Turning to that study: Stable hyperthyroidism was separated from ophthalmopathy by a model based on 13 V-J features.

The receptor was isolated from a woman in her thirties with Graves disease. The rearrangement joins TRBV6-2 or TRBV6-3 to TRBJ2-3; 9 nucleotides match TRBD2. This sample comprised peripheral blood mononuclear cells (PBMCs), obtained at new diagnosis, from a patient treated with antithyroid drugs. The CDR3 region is CASSYSLAGLRDTQYF. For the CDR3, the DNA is TGTGCCAGCAGTTATTCGCTAGCGGGATTAAGAGATACGCAGTATTTT.